This T cell receptor beta chain was captured by sequencing in a study of cytomegalovirus exposure and HLA in healthy donors. Findings and caveats of the study: Rarity characterized most TCR sequences, yet some public TCRs appeared in many donors.

The PCR was carried out with 60 Vbeta primers and 13 Jbeta primers. Libraries were prepared by immunoSEQ multiplex PCR; TCRdb keeps only in-frame clonotypes and omits some of them. The sample consists of about 200,000 clones, roughly 79% of them appearing once. The count of this clone is one. Its antigen is unidentified. CDR1 is MGHRA, CDR2 YSYEKL, per germline. Trimming pared 4 bases from V and 8 bases from J, leaving 17 bases between. The CDR3 length is 14 residues. V is TRBV4-1 and J is TRBJ1-1; maybe TRBD1 (6 bases). The source is a man between 18 and 29 years old in good health and CMV-seronegative. Sequencing used PBMCs. This CDR3 is CASSRDPGQKEAFF. The CDR3 DNA reads as TGCGCCAGCAGCCGAGATCCGGGACAAAAGGAAGCTTTCTTT.